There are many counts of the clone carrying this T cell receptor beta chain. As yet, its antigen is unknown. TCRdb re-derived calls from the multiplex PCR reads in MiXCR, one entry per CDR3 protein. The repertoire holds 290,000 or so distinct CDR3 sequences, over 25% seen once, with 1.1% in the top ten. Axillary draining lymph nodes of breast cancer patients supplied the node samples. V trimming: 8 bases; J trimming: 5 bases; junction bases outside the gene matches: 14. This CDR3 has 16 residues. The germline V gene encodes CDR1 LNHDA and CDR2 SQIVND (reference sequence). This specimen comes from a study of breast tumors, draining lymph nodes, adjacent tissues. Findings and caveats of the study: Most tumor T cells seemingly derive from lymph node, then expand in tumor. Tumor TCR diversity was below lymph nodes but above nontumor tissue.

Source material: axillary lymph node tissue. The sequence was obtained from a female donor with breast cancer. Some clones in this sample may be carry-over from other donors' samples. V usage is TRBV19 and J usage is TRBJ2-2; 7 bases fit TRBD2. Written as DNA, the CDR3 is TGTGCCAGTGCTACCCGGTCCAGCGGGATAACCGGGGAGCTGTTTTTT. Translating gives CASATRSSGITGELFF.